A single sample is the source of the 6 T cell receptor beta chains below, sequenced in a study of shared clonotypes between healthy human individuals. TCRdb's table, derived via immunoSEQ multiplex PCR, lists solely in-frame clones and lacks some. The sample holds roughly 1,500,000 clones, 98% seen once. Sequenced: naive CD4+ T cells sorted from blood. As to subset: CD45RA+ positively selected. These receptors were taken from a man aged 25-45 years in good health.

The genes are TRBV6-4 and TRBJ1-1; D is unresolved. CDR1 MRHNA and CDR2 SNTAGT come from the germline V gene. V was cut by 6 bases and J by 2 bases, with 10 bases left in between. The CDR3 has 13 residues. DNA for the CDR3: TGTGCCAGCAGATTTACTCCCAACACTGAAGCTTTCTTT. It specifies CASRFTPNTEAFF.

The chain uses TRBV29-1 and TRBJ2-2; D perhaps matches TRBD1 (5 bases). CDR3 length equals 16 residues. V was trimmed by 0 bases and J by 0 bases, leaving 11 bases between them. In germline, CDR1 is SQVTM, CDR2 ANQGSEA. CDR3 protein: CSVEDQETANTGELFF. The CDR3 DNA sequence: TGCAGCGTTGAAGATCAGGAGACAGCGAACACCGGGGAGCTGTTTTTT.

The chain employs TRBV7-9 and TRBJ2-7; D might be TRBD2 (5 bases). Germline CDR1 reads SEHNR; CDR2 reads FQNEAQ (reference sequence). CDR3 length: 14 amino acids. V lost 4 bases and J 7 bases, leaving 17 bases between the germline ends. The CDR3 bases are TGTGCCAGCAGCTCCCGGGATAGCCTAATGGAGCAGTACTTC. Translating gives CASSSRDSLMEQYF.

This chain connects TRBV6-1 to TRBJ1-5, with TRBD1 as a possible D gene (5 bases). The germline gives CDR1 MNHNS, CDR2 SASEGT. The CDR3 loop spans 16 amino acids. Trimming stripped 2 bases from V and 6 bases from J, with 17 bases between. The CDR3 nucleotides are TGTGCCAGCAGTGAACCGACGGTCCGAGGGACTCAGCCCCAGCATTTT. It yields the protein CASSEPTVRGTQPQHF.

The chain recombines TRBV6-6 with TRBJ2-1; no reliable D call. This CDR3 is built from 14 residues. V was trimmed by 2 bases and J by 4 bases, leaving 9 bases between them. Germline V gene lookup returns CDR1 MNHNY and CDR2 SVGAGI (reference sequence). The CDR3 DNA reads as TGTGCCAGCAGTTACAGGGCAGAGTACAATGAGCAGTTCTTC. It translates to CASSYRAEYNEQFF.

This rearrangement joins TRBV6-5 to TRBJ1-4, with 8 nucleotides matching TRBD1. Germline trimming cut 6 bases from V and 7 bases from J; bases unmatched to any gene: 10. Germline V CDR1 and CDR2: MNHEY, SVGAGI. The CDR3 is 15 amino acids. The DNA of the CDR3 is TGTGCCAGCAGACCCCAGGACAGGGTTAGTGAAAAACTGTTTTTT. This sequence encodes CASRPQDRVSEKLFF.